What follows is one TCR beta chain and its context. Only in-frame clones appear in the TCRdb table, and some are missing; sequencing was by immunoSEQ multiplex PCR. This table has fewer than 95,000 clones, over 80% appearing once. This CDR3 region has 17 residues. Germline V gives CDR1 SGHDN, CDR2 FVKESK. With V trimmed by 2 bases and J by 4 bases, 8 bases remained unmatched. This specimen comes from a study of PD-1 blockade in classical Hodgkin lymphoma. The time point is: cycle 4 day 1 (C4D1), after five to seven weeks of nivolumab. All the patients suffered relapse after autologous stem cell transplantation, and brentuximab vedotin exposure differed.

Here the sequenced sample was peripheral blood mononuclear cells (PBMCs), taken before the fourth cycle of nivolumab. The chain carries TRBV14 and TRBJ2-2; 9 nucleotides agree with TRBD2. The TCR originated in a human donor with classical Hodgkin lymphoma. This CDR3 reads CASSQQGGRAPTGELFF. In nucleotides, the CDR3 is TGTGCCAGCAGCCAACAGGGCGGGAGGGCCCCCACCGGGGAGCTGTTTTTT.